The following is a TCR beta chain sequence with its context. No antigen is known for it. This entry is derived from a study of CD8+ T cells in alopecia areata. Sampling of alopecia areata patients yielded lesional scalp punch biopsies as well as peripheral blood. Findings of the study overall: Lesional scalp displayed greater clonality than normal scalp, most notably in alopecia totalis/universalis. Sharing of TCR sequences between patients (possibly for HLA-related reasons) was less clear than in mice.

RNA was isolated and reverse transcribed to cDNA, the sequencing template. Data came from immunoSEQ multiplex PCR; TCRdb stores just in-frame clones and leaves some out. The sample consists of about 110,000 clones, under 65% of them appearing once. This CDR3 has 15 residues. CDR1 and CDR2 from the germline V gene are MNHEY and SVGAGI. Trimming took 8 bases from V and 3 from J, leaving 19 bases between them. The sequenced sample was NKG2D-low CD8+ T cells sorted from blood. The chain carries TRBV6-5 and TRBJ1-2; D possibly corresponds to TRBD1 (6 bases). The receptor was isolated from a human donor with alopecia areata. The CDR3 DNA sequence: TGTGCCAGCGGAAACCTCGGACAGCAGCACTATGGCTACACCTTC. Encoded protein: CASGNLGQQHYGYTF.